This is a list of T cell receptor beta chains from one sample in a study of blood T cell repertoires in COVID-19. Clones were sequenced by immunoSEQ multiplex PCR, and TCRdb holds only the in-frame ones, with some missing. Here the sample spans roughly 23,000 clones, roughly 89% being singletons. Sequencing used peripheral blood. Receptor source: a man aged 65 to 85 with COVID-19, enrolled during active disease. Each CDR3 is given with its conserved first and last residue. Each record gives: V gene, J gene, CDR3 protein.

v_call: TRBV7-9; j_call: TRBJ2-4; cdr3_aa: CASRPSGQGDIQYF
v_call: TRBV5-1; j_call: TRBJ2-3; cdr3_aa: CASTVSGGADTQYF
v_call: TRBV14; j_call: TRBJ1-2; cdr3_aa: CASSSDRGIYGYTF
v_call: TRBV5-1; j_call: TRBJ1-1; cdr3_aa: CASRVAGNEAFF
v_call: TRBV5-4; j_call: TRBJ2-6; cdr3_aa: CASSELSGSGANVLTF
v_call: TRBV28; j_call: TRBJ2-7; cdr3_aa: CASSPSGGSYEQYF
v_call: TRBV5-6; j_call: TRBJ2-1; cdr3_aa: CASSLLGGRGALRVGEQFF
v_call: TRBV5-4; j_call: TRBJ2-3; cdr3_aa: CASSPTTSGRVLTDTQYF
v_call: TRBV5-1; j_call: TRBJ2-7; cdr3_aa: CASSLGLRSYEQYF
v_call: TRBV30; j_call: TRBJ1-4; cdr3_aa: CAWSDPGTGLNEKLFF
v_call: TRBV3-1/TRBV3-2; j_call: TRBJ2-2; cdr3_aa: CASSQRGLDGSRELFF
v_call: TRBV18; j_call: TRBJ2-3; cdr3_aa: CASSFGAGGGTDTQYF
v_call: TRBV7-6; j_call: TRBJ1-5; cdr3_aa: CASSLAPGGEQPQHF
v_call: TRBV4-1; j_call: TRBJ1-5; cdr3_aa: CASSQDPWGDQPQHF
v_call: TRBV24-1; j_call: TRBJ1-2; cdr3_aa: CATSDPDREPTNYGYTF
v_call: TRBV27; j_call: TRBJ1-6; cdr3_aa: CASRQKPGQPTSSYNSPLHF
v_call: TRBV10-1; j_call: TRBJ2-7; cdr3_aa: CASSPSGGSSYEQYF
v_call: TRBV30; j_call: TRBJ1-3; cdr3_aa: CAWSTGTAGNTIYF
v_call: TRBV19; j_call: TRBJ2-1; cdr3_aa: CASSMGTSGGSEQFF
v_call: TRBV3-1/TRBV3-2; j_call: TRBJ1-1; cdr3_aa: CASSQARGTEAFF
v_call: TRBV19; j_call: TRBJ2-2; cdr3_aa: CASSGGSLGGTGELFF
v_call: TRBV25-1; j_call: TRBJ2-3; cdr3_aa: CASSEWGQGADTQYF
v_call: TRBV12-3/TRBV12-4; j_call: TRBJ1-2; cdr3_aa: CASSSRGGYTF
v_call: TRBV18; j_call: TRBJ2-7; cdr3_aa: CASSPRPYEQYF
v_call: TRBV2; j_call: TRBJ2-1; cdr3_aa: CASSEAWAWRNEQFF
v_call: TRBV5-1; j_call: TRBJ2-2; cdr3_aa: CASSPGTGGANTGELFF
v_call: TRBV18; j_call: TRBJ2-3; cdr3_aa: CASSPFEAGGSTDTQYF
v_call: TRBV6-5; j_call: TRBJ1-1; cdr3_aa: CASSITFNRNTEAFF
v_call: TRBV12-3/TRBV12-4; j_call: TRBJ2-1; cdr3_aa: CASSLAGVEQFF
v_call: TRBV7-9; j_call: TRBJ2-7; cdr3_aa: CASSAGTELGEQYF
v_call: TRBV2; j_call: TRBJ2-7; cdr3_aa: CASSPLQGLLHEQYF
v_call: TRBV19; j_call: TRBJ1-4; cdr3_aa: CASSYQGAEKLFF
v_call: TRBV5-1; j_call: TRBJ2-7; cdr3_aa: CASSLTAGGGYEQYF
v_call: TRBV5-1; j_call: TRBJ2-7; cdr3_aa: CASSSGTAGVEQYF
v_call: TRBV19; j_call: TRBJ1-5; cdr3_aa: CASSIATDWYSNQPQHF
v_call: TRBV5-5; j_call: TRBJ1-1; cdr3_aa: CASSGPGTEAFF
v_call: TRBV11-2; j_call: TRBJ2-4; cdr3_aa: CASSLDRENIQYF
v_call: TRBV21-1; j_call: TRBJ1-2; cdr3_aa: CAGGTNYGYTF
v_call: TRBV10-1; j_call: TRBJ2-5; cdr3_aa: CASSEKTSGETQYF
v_call: TRBV7-6; j_call: TRBJ1-6; cdr3_aa: CASSLVGPGDSPLHF
v_call: TRBV7-6; j_call: TRBJ2-1; cdr3_aa: CASTLDRGPYNEQFF